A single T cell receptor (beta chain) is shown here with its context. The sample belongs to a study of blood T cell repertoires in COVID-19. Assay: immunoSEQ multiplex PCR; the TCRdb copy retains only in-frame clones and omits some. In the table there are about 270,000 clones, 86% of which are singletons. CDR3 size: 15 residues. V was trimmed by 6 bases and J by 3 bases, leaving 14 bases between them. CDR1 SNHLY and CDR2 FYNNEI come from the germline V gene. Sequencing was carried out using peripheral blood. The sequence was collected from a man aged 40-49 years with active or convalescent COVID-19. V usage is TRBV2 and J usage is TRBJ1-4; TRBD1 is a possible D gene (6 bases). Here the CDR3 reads CASSPADSPNEKLFF. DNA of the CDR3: TGTGCCAGCAGCCCCGCGGACAGCCCTAATGAAAAACTGTTTTTT.